This section outlines one TCR beta chain sequence together with its context. Antigen: not known. With 6 bases clipped from V and 10 bases from J, the junction kept 10 bases outside the gene matches. This CDR3 has 14 residues. Germline V gene data show CDR1 as DFQATT and CDR2 as SNEGSKA (reference sequence). General study results and limits: The TCR gene usage of tumor memory CD4+ T cells clustered together with blood and lymph node memory CD4+ cells and with lymph node naive CD4+ cells. Whole repertoires were not studied in the larger cohort, only one V-J beta rearrangement.

Naive CD4+ T cells were purified with Tregs depleted by CD25. After constant-region reverse-primer amplification, full-length variable regions underwent semi-nested PCR with Nested Universal Primer A. TCRdb called the 5' RACE reads again in MiXCR, with one record for every CDR3 protein. The table includes some 6,300 distinct CDR3 sequences, around half detected once. V usage is TRBV20-1 and J usage is TRBJ2-1; 12 nucleotides agree with TRBD2. This clonotype was obtained from a female donor with breast cancer. The material sequenced was naive CD4+ T cells sorted from a lymph node. Regarding subset: naive CD4+ T cells, CD4+CD45RA+CD25-. The CDR3 is CSAQTTSGSYEQFF. In DNA, the CDR3 is TGCAGTGCCCAGACGACTAGCGGGAGCTACGAGCAGTTCTTC.